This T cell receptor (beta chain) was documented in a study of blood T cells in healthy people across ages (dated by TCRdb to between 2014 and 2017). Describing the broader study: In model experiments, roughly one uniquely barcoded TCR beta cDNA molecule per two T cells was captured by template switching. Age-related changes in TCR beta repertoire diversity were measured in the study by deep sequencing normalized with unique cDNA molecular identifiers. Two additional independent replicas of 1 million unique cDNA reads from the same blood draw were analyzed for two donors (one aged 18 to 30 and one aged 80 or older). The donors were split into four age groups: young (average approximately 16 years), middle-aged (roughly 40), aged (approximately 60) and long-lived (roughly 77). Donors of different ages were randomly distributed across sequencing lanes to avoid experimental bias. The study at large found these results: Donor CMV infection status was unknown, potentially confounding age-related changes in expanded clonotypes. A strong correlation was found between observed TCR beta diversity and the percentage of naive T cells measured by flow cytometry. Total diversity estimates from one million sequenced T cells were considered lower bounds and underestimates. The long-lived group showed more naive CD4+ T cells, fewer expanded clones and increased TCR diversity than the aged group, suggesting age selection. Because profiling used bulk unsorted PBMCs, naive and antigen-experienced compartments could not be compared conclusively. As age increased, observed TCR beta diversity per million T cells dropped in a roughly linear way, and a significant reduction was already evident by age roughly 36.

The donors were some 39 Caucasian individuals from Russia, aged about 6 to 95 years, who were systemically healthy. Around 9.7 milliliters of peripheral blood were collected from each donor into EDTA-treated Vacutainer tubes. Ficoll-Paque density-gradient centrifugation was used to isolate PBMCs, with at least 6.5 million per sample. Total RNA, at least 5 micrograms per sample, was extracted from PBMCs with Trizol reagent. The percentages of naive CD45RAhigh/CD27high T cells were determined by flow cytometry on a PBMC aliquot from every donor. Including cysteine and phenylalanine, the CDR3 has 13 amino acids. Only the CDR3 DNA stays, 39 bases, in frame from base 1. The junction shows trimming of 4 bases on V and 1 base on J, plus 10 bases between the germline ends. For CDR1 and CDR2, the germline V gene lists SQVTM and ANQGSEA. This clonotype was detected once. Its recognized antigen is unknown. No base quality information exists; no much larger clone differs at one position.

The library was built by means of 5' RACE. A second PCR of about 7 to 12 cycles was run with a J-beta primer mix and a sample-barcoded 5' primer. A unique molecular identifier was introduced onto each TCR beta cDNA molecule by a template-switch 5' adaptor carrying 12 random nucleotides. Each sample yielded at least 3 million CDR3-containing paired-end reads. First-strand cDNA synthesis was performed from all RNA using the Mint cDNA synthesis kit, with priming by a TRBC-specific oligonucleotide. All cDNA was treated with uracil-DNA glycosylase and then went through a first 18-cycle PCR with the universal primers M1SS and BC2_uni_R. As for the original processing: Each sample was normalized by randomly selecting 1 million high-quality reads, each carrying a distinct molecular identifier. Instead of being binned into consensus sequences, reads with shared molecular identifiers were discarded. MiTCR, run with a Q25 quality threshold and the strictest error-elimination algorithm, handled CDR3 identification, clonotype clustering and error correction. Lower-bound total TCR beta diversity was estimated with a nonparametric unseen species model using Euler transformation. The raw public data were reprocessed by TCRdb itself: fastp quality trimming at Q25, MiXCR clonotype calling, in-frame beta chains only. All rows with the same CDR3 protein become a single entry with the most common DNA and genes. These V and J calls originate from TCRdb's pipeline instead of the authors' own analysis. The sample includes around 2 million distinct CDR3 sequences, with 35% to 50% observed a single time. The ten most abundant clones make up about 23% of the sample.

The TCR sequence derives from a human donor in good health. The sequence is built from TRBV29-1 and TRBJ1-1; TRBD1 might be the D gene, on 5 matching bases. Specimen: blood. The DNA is TGCAGCGTTGTTTCGGGGACGAACACTGAAGCTTTCTTT. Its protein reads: CSVVSGTNTEAFF.